These 17 T cell receptor beta chains were sequenced from one sample in a study of T cell repertoires in cytomegalovirus infection. TCRdb used MiXCR to reprocess the reads, holding one entry per CDR3 protein. Here the sample spans some 680,000 distinct CDR3 sequences, 35% to 40% being singletons. Sequencing input: PBMCs. The receptor source for this set is a human donor in good health (CMV status not recorded). Some clones in this sample may be carry-over from other donors' samples.

CDR3 in amino acids: CASSPRVAYNEQFF. CDR3 DNA: TGTGCCAGCAGCCCTCGTGTGGCCTACAATGAGCAGTTCTTC. This chain connects TRBV13 to TRBJ2-1, with D unclear. The CDR3 has 14 amino acids. The germline V gene encodes CDR1 PRHDT and CDR2 FYEKMQ (reference sequence). V was cut by 5 bases and J by 2 bases, with 10 bases left in between. The whole variable domain, remainder taken from reference TRBV13 and TRBJ2-1, is AAGVIQSPRHLIKEKRETATLKCYPIPRHDTVYWYQQGPGQDPQFLISFYEKMQSDKGSIPDRFSAQQFSDYHSELNMSSLELGDSALYFCASSPRVAYNEQFFGPGTRLTVL.

The chain couples TRBV6-8 to TRBJ2-3, with 7 bases that match TRBD2. V was pared by 0 bases and J by 2 bases, with 5 bases of the junction left unmatched. From germline, CDR1 is MNHGY and CDR2 SAAAGT. The CDR3 contains 16 residues. CDR3 DNA: TGTGCCAGCAGTTACTCGGGAGGGGCCTTCACAGATACGCAGTATTTT. Its protein is CASSYSGGAFTDTQYF.

This clonotype was seen repeatedly, ten times or more. V and J are TRBV7-8 and TRBJ2-2, with TRBD2 matching 7 bases. The CDR3 contains 15 residues. V lost 4 bases to trimming and J lost 1 base; unmatched junction nucleotides: 3. Per germline, CDR1 SGHVS and CDR2 FQNEAQ. The CDR3 DNA is TGTGCCAGCAGCTCCAAGCGGGGGAACACCGGGGAGCTGTTTTTT. The encoded protein is CASSSKRGNTGELFF.

In this sample, this clonotype turned up a few times. The gene calls are TRBV3-1 and TRBJ1-6; tentatively, D is TRBD1 (5 bases). Trimming pared 5 bases from V and 4 bases from J, leaving 15 bases between. The CDR3 is made up of 16 amino acids. Germline assignment: CDR1 LGHDT and CDR2 YNNKEL (reference sequence). CDR3 DNA sequence: TGTGCCAGCAGCGTTCTTGGGGCACAGTATAATTCACCCCTCCACTTT. Its translation is CASSVLGAQYNSPLHF.

The rearrangement joins TRBV6-5 to TRBJ1-1; D gene ambiguous. The CDR3 sequence is 15 residues long. Between the trimmed V and J ends, which lost 6 bases and 0 bases, there was a span of 14 bases. The germline gives CDR1 MNHEY, CDR2 SVGAGI. CDR3 loop: CASSRSIGVNTEAFF. In DNA form, the CDR3 reads TGTGCCAGCAGCCGATCGATCGGGGTGAACACTGAAGCTTTCTTT.

The V call is TRBV20-1, the J call TRBJ1-2; a possible D gene is TRBD1 (5 bases). CDR1 and CDR2 from the germline V gene are DFQATT and SNEGSKA (reference sequence). The CDR3 consists of 11 residues. CDR3 sequence: CRGTTTFGYTF. CDR3 nucleotides: TGCAGGGGGACCACAACGTTTGGCTACACCTTC.

The V gene is TRBV2, the J gene TRBJ2-2; D is uncertain. In germline, CDR1 is SNHLY, CDR2 FYNNEI. This CDR3 region has 16 residues. Trimming took 5 bases from V and 5 from J, leaving 18 bases between them. CDR3 residues: CASSPSGSASTGELFF. CDR3 DNA: TGTGCCAGCAGTCCCTCCGGATCTGCGTCGACCGGGGAGCTGTTTTTT.

This clonotype was detected once. The chain links TRBV20-1 to TRBJ2-7; 9 bases fit TRBD1. The length of the CDR3 is 13 residues. Germline assignment: CDR1 DFQATT and CDR2 SNEGSKA (reference sequence). The CDR3 DNA reads TGCAGGGCAGGGACAGGGATTACCTACGAGCAGTACTTC. Amino acid sequence: CRAGTGITYEQYF.

The chain has TRBV12-3 or TRBV12-4 and TRBJ1-5; 9 bases align to TRBD1. This CDR3 has 14 residues. Trimming took 7 bases from V and 6 from J; bases not matched to a gene: 7. CDR3 residues: CASTGTGWAQPQHF. In DNA, the CDR3 is TGTGCCAGCACCGGGACAGGGTGGGCTCAGCCCCAGCATTTT.

The V and J genes are TRBV7-8 and TRBJ2-1; no clear D gene. This CDR3 is built from 17 residues. Trimming cost V 1 base and J 0 bases, with 13 bases left between them. Germline V gene data show CDR1 as SGHVS and CDR2 as FQNEAQ. Written as DNA, the CDR3 is TGTGCCAGCAGCTTAGATAGCTGGCGGAGCTCCTACAATGAGCAGTTCTTC. Translating gives CASSLDSWRSSYNEQFF.

The rearrangement uses TRBV6-2 or TRBV6-3 and TRBJ1-1; a possible D gene is TRBD1 (5 bases). This CDR3 is 15 amino acids long. Per the germline V gene, CDR1 is MNHEY and CDR2 is SVGEGT. The ends were cut back, 0 bases at V and 5 bases at J, with 13 bases in the middle. The CDR3: CASSYSLRVGTEAFF. The CDR3 coding sequence is TGTGCCAGCAGTTACTCCCTCAGGGTAGGGACTGAAGCTTTCTTT.

This clonotype was seen a handful of times. J is TRBJ2-5 and V is TRBV7-8; D possibly uses TRBD1 or TRBD2 (5 bases each). Trimming pared 6 bases from V and 1 base from J, leaving 12 bases between. The germline V gene encodes CDR1 SGHVS and CDR2 FQNEAQ. The CDR3 is 14 residues long. CDR3 DNA sequence: TGTGCCAGCAGTTCCTGGGACGGCCAAGAGACCCAGTACTTC. This codes for CASSSWDGQETQYF. Full variable domain (remainder filled in from reference TRBV7-8 and TRBJ2-5): GAGVSQSPRYKVAKRGQDVALRCDPISGHVSLFWYQQALGQGPEFLTYFQNEAQLDKSGLPSDRFFAERPEGSVSTLKIQRTQQEDSAVYLCASSSWDGQETQYFGPGTRLLVL.

This clonotype was detected only a few times. The V call is TRBV19, the J call TRBJ2-3; the match to TRBD2 covers 7 bases. CDR3 size: 14 residues. CDR1 is LNHDA, CDR2 SQIVND, per germline (reference sequence). J gave up 6 bases and V 5 bases, and 8 bases lay outside the gene matches. The CDR3 loop is CASSPRTSGDTQYF. The CDR3 nucleotides read TGTGCCAGTAGTCCCCGGACTAGTGGGGATACGCAGTATTTT.

This clonotype turned up a few times. The chain links TRBV7-2 to TRBJ2-2; D ambiguous. The CDR3 is 15 amino acids. Trimming removed 5 bases at V and 5 bases at J, with 15 bases between. The germline CDR1 and CDR2 sequences are SGHTA and FQGNSA. The CDR3 sequence is CASSGPEYFTGELFF. The CDR3 DNA is TGTGCCAGCAGCGGTCCCGAATATTTTACCGGGGAGCTGTTTTTT.

The V call is TRBV7-8, the J call TRBJ1-3; D unclear. Between the trimmed V and J ends, which lost 3 bases and 1 base, there was a span of 13 bases. The CDR3 contains 16 residues. Germline V CDR1 and CDR2: SGHVS, FQNEAQ. The chain's CDR3 is CASSFYARTSGNTIYF. In DNA form, the CDR3 reads TGTGCCAGCAGCTTTTATGCCCGGACTTCTGGAAACACCATATATTTT. Using reference TRBV7-8 and TRBJ1-3 for the parts outside the CDR3, the full variable domain is GAGVSQSPRYKVAKRGQDVALRCDPISGHVSLFWYQQALGQGPEFLTYFQNEAQLDKSGLPSDRFFAERPEGSVSTLKIQRTQQEDSAVYLCASSFYARTSGNTIYFGEGSWLTVV.

The chain recombines TRBV29-1 with TRBJ2-1, with D possibly matching TRBD1 (7 bases). Germline loops: CDR1 SQVTM, CDR2 ANQGSEA. The CDR3 is 13 amino acids. With 5 bases removed from V and 6 bases from J, the gap between germline ends came to 14 bases. CDR3 protein: CSVSGGLGNEQFF. The CDR3 nucleotides are TGCAGCGTTTCAGGGGGGTTGGGCAATGAGCAGTTCTTC.

This clonotype has a handful of counts. The chain joins TRBV27 to TRBJ1-1; TRBD1 might be the D (5 bases). The V gene's germline CDR1 is MNHEY and CDR2 SMNVEV (reference sequence). The CDR3 extends over 14 amino acids. The V end was cut by 4 bases, the J end by 0 bases, with 9 bases between. DNA of the CDR3: TGTGCCAGCAGTTACAGGCCGATGAACACTGAAGCTTTCTTT. This sequence encodes CASSYRPMNTEAFF.